This T cell receptor beta chain was obtained from a study of cytomegalovirus exposure and HLA in healthy donors. About the research overall: HLA-typed donors were the source of 83 million or so unique TCRs, which an early data release held. Study outcomes and limitations: Follow-up analysis later connected one missense variant in DCLRE1C with trimming of TCR beta V- and J-genes.

Each donor's status was that of a healthy bone marrow donor. As for this clone: Antigen specificity is unknown.

The V and J ends lost 5 bases and 2 bases, in that order; junction bases with no gene match: 0. Germline V lookup: CDR1 SGHAT, CDR2 FQNNGV. The CDR3 sequence is 12 residues long. The study ran its PCR with 60 Vbeta and 13 Jbeta primers. Only in-frame clones appear in the TCRdb table, and some are missing; sequencing was by immunoSEQ multiplex PCR. The table shows around 150,000 clones, with around 90% occurring only once. Sequencing used PBMCs. This sequence joins TRBV11-2 and TRBJ2-7, with 7 bases identical to TRBD2. This clonotype was obtained from a woman aged 40 to 55 in good health and CMV-seronegative. CDR3 amino acids: CASSLAAYEQYF. In nucleotides, the CDR3 is TGTGCCAGCAGCCTAGCGGCCTACGAGCAGTACTTC.